These T cell receptor beta chains were read from a single sample in a study of early T cells in non-severe SARS-CoV-2 infection. Each CDR3 protein gets one entry after TCRdb re-called the 5' RACE reads with MiXCR. The table includes tens of thousands of distinct CDR3 sequences, roughly 10% detected once. Sequenced here: whole blood, sampled at baseline. These receptors were obtained from an adult who was a healthcare worker with PCR-confirmed SARS-CoV-2 infection or an uninfected control (not recorded which). CDR3s include the opening cysteine and the closing phenylalanine or tryptophan. Fields, in order: CDR3 protein, D gene, V gene. A D gene is named only where the DNA matches it firmly.

CDR3 protein: CAWRHKGAGEKLFF
D gene: TRBD1
V gene: TRBV30

CDR3 protein: CASRNVASGPTDTQYF
D gene: TRBD2
V gene: TRBV25-1

CDR3 protein: CAVLDRTYEQYF
D gene: NA
V gene: TRBV28

CDR3 protein: CASSLARTAYEQYF
D gene: NA
V gene: TRBV7-2

CDR3 protein: CASSVRQGIGYEQYF
D gene: TRBD1
V gene: TRBV7-9

CDR3 protein: CASEDGSYNSPLHF
D gene: NA
V gene: TRBV19

CDR3 protein: CASSSRTVSTDTQYF
D gene: NA
V gene: TRBV7-9

CDR3 protein: CASSYASGNEQFF
D gene: NA
V gene: TRBV7-2

CDR3 protein: CASSLAGPHGNTIYF
D gene: NA
V gene: TRBV7-9

CDR3 protein: CAISPGQRNSPLHF
D gene: TRBD1
V gene: TRBV10-3

CDR3 protein: CAWSVLRGWMNTEAFF
D gene: NA
V gene: TRBV30

CDR3 protein: CASSFDRGNTDTQYF
D gene: TRBD1
V gene: TRBV7-8

CDR3 protein: CAISTSGGSYNEQFF
D gene: TRBD2
V gene: TRBV10-3

CDR3 protein: CASSLHRAEAFF
D gene: NA
V gene: TRBV12-3/TRBV12-4

CDR3 protein: CASSQDGAGNIQYF
D gene: NA
V gene: TRBV4-1

CDR3 protein: CASSLGEAAGELFF
D gene: NA
V gene: TRBV7-6

CDR3 protein: CSVEGPRGQETQYF
D gene: NA
V gene: TRBV29-1

CDR3 protein: CASSPTPGRNYGYTF
D gene: NA
V gene: TRBV18

CDR3 protein: CASSTGLAGQETQYF
D gene: TRBD2
V gene: TRBV5-6

CDR3 protein: CSAQEGDEQYF
D gene: NA
V gene: TRBV20-1

CDR3 protein: CASSQSGQGYEQYF
D gene: TRBD1
V gene: TRBV9

CDR3 protein: CSAHSGGVTDTQYF
D gene: TRBD2
V gene: TRBV20-1

CDR3 protein: CSARDLGGTDTQYF
D gene: NA
V gene: TRBV20-1

CDR3 protein: CSVVESGGQFF
D gene: NA
V gene: TRBV29-1

CDR3 protein: CASSYPTGGYSGNTIYF
D gene: TRBD1
V gene: TRBV9

CDR3 protein: CASSFLLGEGTGELFF
D gene: NA
V gene: TRBV7-6

CDR3 protein: CASSEVAVGTQYF
D gene: NA
V gene: TRBV7-9

CDR3 protein: CASGPGQGSTGELFF
D gene: TRBD1
V gene: TRBV12-5

CDR3 protein: CASSPTGRSYNEQFF
D gene: NA
V gene: TRBV7-2

CDR3 protein: CASSFLARGGTDTQYF
D gene: TRBD2
V gene: TRBV7-2